Following are 13 T cell receptor beta chains from one sample sequenced in a study of blood T cell repertoires in COVID-19. Sequenced by immunoSEQ multiplex PCR; TCRdb stores in-frame clones only, minus some. The table shows 11,000 or so clones, with approximately 70% occurring only once. Sequencing input: peripheral blood. The receptors were sampled from a man aged 60 to 69 with COVID-19, enrolled during active disease.

The rearrangement uses TRBV11-2 and TRBJ2-5; 11 bases align to TRBD2. V shed 3 bases and J 5 bases; nucleotides not matched to a gene: 5. The germline V gene encodes CDR1 SGHAT and CDR2 FQNNGV. The CDR3 runs to 15 residues. The chain's CDR3 is CASSFSGGADETQYF. The CDR3 DNA reads TGTGCCAGCAGCTTTAGCGGGGGGGCGGATGAGACCCAGTACTTC.

The count of this clone is one. The chain is built from TRBV5-6 and TRBJ1-5; D not resolved. The CDR3 spans 14 residues. Trimming stripped 2 bases from V and 0 bases from J, with 6 bases between. Germline CDR1 SGHDT, CDR2 YYEEEE. The CDR3: CASSFAYSNQPQHF. CDR3 coding DNA: TGTGCCAGCAGCTTCGCCTATAGCAATCAGCCCCAGCATTTT.

The chain combines TRBV5-6 with TRBJ2-7, with TRBD1 matching 7 bases. This CDR3 has 14 residues. Per the germline V gene, CDR1 is SGHDT and CDR2 is YYEEEE. Trimming took 0 bases from V and 2 from J; bases not matched to a gene: 2. CDR3 sequence: CASSLAGGPYEQYF. In DNA form, the CDR3 reads TGTGCCAGCAGCTTGGCAGGGGGACCCTACGAGCAGTACTTC.

J is TRBJ2-1 and V is TRBV19; tentatively, D is TRBD2 (7 bases). Trimming left V 1 base short and J 12 bases short, with 19 bases between. Germline V gives CDR1 LNHDA, CDR2 SQIVND (reference sequence). CDR3 length: 15 amino acids. CDR3 nucleotide sequence: TGTGCCAGTAGTATAGGTGGGAGGGGGTTCGAATGGCAGTTCTTC. Its protein is CASSIGGRGFEWQFF.

The chain carries TRBV7-2 and TRBJ2-5; D is undetermined. Between the trimmed V and J ends, which lost 0 bases and 5 bases, there was a span of 4 bases. The CDR3 totals 12 residues. Germline CDR1 and CDR2: SGHTA and FQGNSA. CDR3 sequence reads: CASSLARETQYF. The CDR3 DNA reads TGTGCCAGCAGCTTAGCGCGTGAGACCCAGTACTTC.

The J gene is TRBJ2-1, the V gene TRBV5-1, with D hard to call. Trimming cost V 0 bases and J 3 bases, with 4 bases left between them. Germline V lookup: CDR1 SGHRS, CDR2 YFSETQ. The CDR3 consists of 13 residues. Here the CDR3 DNA reads TGCGCCAGCAGCTTGGCCTACTACAATGAGCAGTTCTTC. As protein: CASSLAYYNEQFF.

V usage is TRBV11-2 and J usage is TRBJ2-6; D ambiguous. CDR3 length equals 12 residues. Trimming pared 5 bases from V and 5 bases from J, leaving 4 bases between. CDR1 and CDR2 (germline): SGHAT, FQNNGV. DNA of the CDR3: TGTGCCAGCAGCCTTTGGGCCAACGTCCTGACTTTC. It is translated as CASSLWANVLTF. Complete variable domain (other parts from reference TRBV11-2 and TRBJ2-6): EAGVAQSPRYKIIEKRQSVAFWCNPISGHATLYWYQQILGQGPKLLIQFQNNGVVDDSQLPKDRFSAERLKGVDSTLKIQPAKLEDSAVYLCASSLWANVLTFGAGSRLTVL.

In this sample, this clone turned up a few times. This chain joins TRBV7-2 and TRBJ1-5, with unresolved D. CDR1 and CDR2 from the germline V gene are SGHTA and FQGNSA. The V end lost 3 bases, the J end lost 2 bases, and 8 bases lay between the germline ends. CDR3 length: 14 amino acids. DNA of the CDR3: TGTGCCAGCAGCTTTTTGGCGGGCAATCAGCCCCAGCATTTT. Translation: CASSFLAGNQPQHF. The full variable domain, in which reference TRBV7-2 and TRBJ1-5 provide the parts outside the CDR3, is GAGVSQSPSNKVTEKGKDVELRCDPISGHTALYWYRQSLGQGLEFLIYFQGNSAPDKSGLPSDRFSAERTGGSVSTLTIQRTQQEDSAVYLCASSFLAGNQPQHFGDGTRLSIL.

This chain links TRBV19 with TRBJ1-1, with a tentative D call TRBD1 (5 bases). CDR1 is LNHDA and CDR2 is SQIVND in the germline V gene (reference sequence). The CDR3 consists of 11 residues. Trimming removed 6 bases from V and 7 bases from J, with 9 bases in between. This CDR3 is CASSRALEAFF. CDR3 DNA: TGTGCCAGTAGCAGGGCCCTTGAAGCTTTCTTT.

The CDR3 bases are TGTGCCAGCAGCCAAGTTACGAGGGGACTAAACACTGAAGCTTTCTTT. Protein product: CASSQVTRGLNTEAFF. The chain combines TRBV4-2 with TRBJ1-1, with D perhaps matching TRBD1 (5 bases). The germline V gene has CDR1 LGHNA and CDR2 YNFKEQ. Trimming took 1 base from V and 2 from J, leaving 14 bases between them. The CDR3 loop spans 16 amino acids.

By sample fraction, this clone is medium-sized (0.01 to 0.1%). The chain uses TRBV28 and TRBJ1-2; a weak D match, TRBD1 (6 bases). The germline gives CDR1 MDHEN, CDR2 SYDVKM. The V end was cut by 4 bases, the J end by 2 bases, with 23 bases between. This CDR3 has 18 amino acids. This CDR3 is CASSSFHMRGPSNYGYTF. The CDR3 DNA reads as TGTGCCAGCAGTTCATTTCACATGCGGGGGCCTTCAAACTATGGCTACACCTTC.

This clone was recorded a few times. The chain links TRBV9 to TRBJ1-2; D gene ambiguous. Germline CDR1 reads SGDLS; CDR2 reads YYNGEE. With 0 bases removed from V and 0 bases from J, the gap between germline ends came to 9 bases. The CDR3 is 15 residues long. The CDR3 DNA reads TGTGCCAGCAGCGTAGGGGTGGAGGCTAACTATGGCTACACCTTC. Amino acids: CASSVGVEANYGYTF. The full variable domain, with the rest looked up from reference TRBV9 and TRBJ1-2, is DSGVTQTPKHLITATGQRVTLRCSPRSGDLSVYWYQQSLDQGLQFLIQYYNGEERAKGNILERFSAQQFPDLHSELNLSSLELGDSALYFCASSVGVEANYGYTFGSGTRLTVV.

The chain is built from TRBV3-1 (or the pseudogene TRBV3-2) and TRBJ1-2; 8 bases are a match to TRBD1. This CDR3 has 17 residues. Germline V CDR1 and CDR2: LGHDT, YNNKEL (reference sequence). The V segment lost 4 bases and the J segment 5 bases; nucleotides outside the gene matches: 15. The DNA for the CDR3 is TGTGCCAGCAGCCGCATACTAACAGGGGGAGGCGGGTATGGCTACACCTTC. This gives the protein CASSRILTGGGGYGYTF.